This TCR beta chain appears in the sequencing data of a study of T cell responses to AZD1222 COVID-19 vaccine. The CDR3 has 15 amino acids. Germline CDR1 and CDR2: MGHDK and SYGVNS. Deletions cut 5 bases from V and 0 bases from J, with 12 bases between. The table came from immunoSEQ multiplex PCR; TCRdb's copy has only in-frame clones and leaves some out. This table has some 150,000 clones, about nine tenths appearing once. The study's findings and limits: Just a handful of AZD1222 recipients tested seropositive at baseline. Possibly, clonal diversity was underestimated; donors were largely white British and included more females. Spike-spanning, vaccine-associated CD4 TCRs were dominant at 160-218 and 743-854.

Regarding this clone: The antigen is not known.

This specimen was peripheral blood, taken on day 0 of AZD1222 vaccination. The sequence was collected from an adult in good health. The J gene is TRBJ2-3, the V gene TRBV25-1; TRBD1 might be the D (6 bases). The CDR3 protein is CASSNGQLSTDTQYF. Here the CDR3 DNA reads TGTGCCAGCAGTAATGGACAGCTAAGCACAGATACGCAGTATTTT.